These T cell receptor beta chains were read from a single sample in a study of graft-versus-host responses after intestinal transplantation. Profiling relied on immunoSEQ multiplex PCR, and the TCRdb table lists in-frame clones only, not all of them. The sample has about 57,000 clones; around 90% are singletons. The starting material was PBMCs, obtained 26 days after transplant. Every receptor here comes from a human patient who received an intestinal transplant, so some T cells may come from the graft donor. Each CDR3 is given with its conserved first and last residue. Each record gives: J gene, V gene, clone size, CDR3 protein. Only some rows state a clone size, as once, few, many or a class for expanded clones.

>TRBJ2-2|TRBV18|once
CASSPGTRGTGELFF
>TRBJ2-7|TRBV9|NA
CASSVTLGGYEQYF
>TRBJ2-1|TRBV6-4|NA
CASRNEPGLAVISSYNEQFF
>TRBJ1-1|TRBV7-9|NA
CASSPRGQPMNTEAFF
>TRBJ1-3|TRBV2|NA
CASSEDRAYGNTIYF
>TRBJ2-7|TRBV11-2|NA
CASLRQGAYEQYF
>TRBJ1-1|TRBV6-5|NA
CASSLWGQSMNTEAFF
>TRBJ1-2|TRBV4-1|NA
CASSQTTGQPYGYTF
>TRBJ2-7|TRBV9|NA
CASSVGLTGGNGEQYF
>TRBJ2-1|TRBV28|NA
CASSQDRLAYNEQFF
>TRBJ2-3|TRBV20-1|NA
CSAAGGYTQYF
>TRBJ1-1|TRBV7-6|NA
CASSLGDRDSRSTEAFF
>TRBJ2-3|TRBV30|once
CAWSATGGHTDTQYF
>TRBJ1-6|TRBV10-2|NA
CASGVESHNSPLHF
>TRBJ2-7|TRBV6-5|NA
CATGVSGTGGEQYF
>TRBJ1-6|TRBV27|NA
CASSLERGLPGNSPLHF
>TRBJ2-1|TRBV5-6|NA
CASSRASSGRVNEQFF
>TRBJ2-2|TRBV28|NA
CASSPPTPANTGELFF
>TRBJ2-1|TRBV15|NA
CATSSLGGLEQFF
>TRBJ1-5|TRBV6-1|NA
CASSEVPGTGFTGPQHF
>TRBJ2-3|TRBV6-1|NA
CASTGQRSTDTQYF
>TRBJ2-1|TRBV9|NA
CASSTSDTSSYNEQFF
>TRBJ2-1|TRBV6-5|NA
CASSPTDRLNEQFF
>TRBJ2-2|TRBV19|NA
CASRQGAVIPGELFF
>TRBJ2-1|TRBV6-5|NA
CASSYREGLENEQFF
>TRBJ1-2|TRBV9|once
CASSAMTGEGGYTF
>TRBJ2-5|TRBV6-5|once
CATKLAGAEQETQYF
>TRBJ1-2|TRBV5-4|NA
CASSLEKQGAGGYTF
>TRBJ2-1|TRBV6-6|NA
CASSYSPGFSYNEQFF
>TRBJ1-2|TRBV28|once
CASLPGHQTNYGYTF
>TRBJ2-3|TRBV30|NA
CAWGVGLTDTQYF
>TRBJ2-6|TRBV4-1|once
CASSQSQGRSYVLTF
>TRBJ1-6|TRBV2|NA
CASSALGSYSYNSPLHF
>TRBJ2-7|TRBV10-2|NA
CASRPWGQGAYEQYF
>TRBJ2-4|TRBV13|NA
CASSSEGSRTKNIQYF
>TRBJ2-2|TRBV19|NA
CASSILGTGNAGELFF
>TRBJ1-4|TRBV9|NA
CASSVDPLGGTNEKLFF
>TRBJ2-5|TRBV4-1|NA
CASSQDPSDERGGETQYF
>TRBJ1-5|TRBV5-6|NA
CASSLLDRDQPQHF
>TRBJ2-3|TRBV7-9|NA
CASSLMGQYTDTQYF
>TRBJ2-7|TRBV5-8|once
CASSLDRVYEQYF
>TRBJ2-1|TRBV5-1|NA
CASSFFGLADNEQFF
>TRBJ1-1|TRBV27|NA
CASRLFDAGNTEAFF
>TRBJ1-1|TRBV7-8|once
CASSLEHTMNTEAFF
>TRBJ1-1|TRBV9|NA
CASSGGQPMNTEAFF
>TRBJ1-5|TRBV28|NA
CASVTGLSSNQPQHF
>TRBJ2-2|TRBV6-6|NA
CASDRGTGELFF
>TRBJ2-7|TRBV28|NA
CASVPGTAWAPDYEQYF
>TRBJ1-1|TRBV2|NA
CASRGRGYEYGEAFF
>TRBJ2-5|TRBV5-4|NA
CASSLGPLETQYF
>TRBJ2-3|TRBV27|once
CASSSAPGLAGGRAQYF
>TRBJ2-5|TRBV9|NA
CASSVGGLKETQYF